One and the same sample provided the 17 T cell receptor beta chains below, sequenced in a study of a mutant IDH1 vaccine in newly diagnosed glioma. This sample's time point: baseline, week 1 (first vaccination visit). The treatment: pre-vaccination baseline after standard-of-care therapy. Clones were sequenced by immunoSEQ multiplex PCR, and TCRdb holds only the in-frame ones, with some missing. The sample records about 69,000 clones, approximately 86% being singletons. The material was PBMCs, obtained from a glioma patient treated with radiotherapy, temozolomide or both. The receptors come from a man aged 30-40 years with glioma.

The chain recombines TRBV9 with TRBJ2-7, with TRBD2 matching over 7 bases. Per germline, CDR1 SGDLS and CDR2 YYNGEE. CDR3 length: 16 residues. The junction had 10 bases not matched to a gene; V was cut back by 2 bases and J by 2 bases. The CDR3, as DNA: TGTGCCAGCAGCGTGGGGAGCGGGGCCCCGACCTACGAGCAGTACTTC. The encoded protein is CASSVGSGAPTYEQYF.

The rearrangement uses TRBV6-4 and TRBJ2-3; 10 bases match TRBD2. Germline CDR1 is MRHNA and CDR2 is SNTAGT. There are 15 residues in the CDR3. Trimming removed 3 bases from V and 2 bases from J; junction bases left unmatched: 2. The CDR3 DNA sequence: TGTGCCAGCAGTGAAAGCGGGGGGGCCACAGATACGCAGTATTTT. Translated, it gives CASSESGGATDTQYF.

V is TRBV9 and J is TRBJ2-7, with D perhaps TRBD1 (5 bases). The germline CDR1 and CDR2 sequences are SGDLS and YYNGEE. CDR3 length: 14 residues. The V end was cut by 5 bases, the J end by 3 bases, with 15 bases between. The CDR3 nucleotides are TGTGCCAGCAGTCCCCAGGGTCTCCACTACGAGCAGTACTTC. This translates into CASSPQGLHYEQYF.

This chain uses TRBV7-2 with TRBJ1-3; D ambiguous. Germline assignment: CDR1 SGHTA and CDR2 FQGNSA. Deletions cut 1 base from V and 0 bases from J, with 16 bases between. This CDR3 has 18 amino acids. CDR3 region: CASSLDRLRVTSGNTIYF. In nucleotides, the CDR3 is TGTGCCAGCAGCTTAGATAGGCTGAGGGTAACCTCTGGAAACACCATATATTTT.

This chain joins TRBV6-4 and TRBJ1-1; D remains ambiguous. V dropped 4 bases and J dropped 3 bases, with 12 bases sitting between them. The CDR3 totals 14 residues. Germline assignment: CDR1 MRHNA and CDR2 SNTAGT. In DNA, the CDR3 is TGTGCCAGCAGTGCGACACGAGGAGACACTGAAGCTTTCTTT. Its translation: CASSATRGDTEAFF.

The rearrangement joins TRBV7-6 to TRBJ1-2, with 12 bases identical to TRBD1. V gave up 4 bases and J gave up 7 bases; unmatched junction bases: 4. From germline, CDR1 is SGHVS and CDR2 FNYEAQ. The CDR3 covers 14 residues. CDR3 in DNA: TGTGCCAGCAGCTCGGGACAGGGGGCGAGTGGCTACACCTTC. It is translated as CASSSGQGASGYTF.

The CDR3 region is CASRSGQGNYGYTF. The DNA for the CDR3 is TGTGCCAGCAGAAGCGGACAGGGGAACTATGGCTACACCTTC. The V call is TRBV6-1, the J call TRBJ1-2, with TRBD1 matching 9 bases. V was pared by 6 bases and J by 2 bases, with 4 bases of the junction left unmatched. CDR1 is MNHNS and CDR2 is SASEGT in the germline V gene. There are 14 residues in the CDR3.

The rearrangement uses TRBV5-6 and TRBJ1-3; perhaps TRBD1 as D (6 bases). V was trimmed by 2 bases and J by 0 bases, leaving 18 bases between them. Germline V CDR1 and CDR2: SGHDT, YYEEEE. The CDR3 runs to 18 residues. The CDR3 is CASSFHAGVSNSGNTIYF. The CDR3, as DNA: TGTGCCAGCAGCTTTCATGCAGGGGTCTCGAACTCTGGAAACACCATATATTTT.

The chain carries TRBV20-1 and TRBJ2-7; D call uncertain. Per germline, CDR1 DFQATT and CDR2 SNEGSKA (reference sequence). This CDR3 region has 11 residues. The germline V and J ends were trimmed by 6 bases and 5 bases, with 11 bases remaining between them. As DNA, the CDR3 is TGCAGTGCGCCTAAAGGGAACGAGCAGTACTTC. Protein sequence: CSAPKGNEQYF.

The CDR3 DNA follows: TGCGCCAGCAGCGTCCCCGACAGGTTGGGCACAGATACGCAGTATTTT. Translating it yields CASSVPDRLGTDTQYF. The chain links TRBV5-1 to TRBJ2-3; maybe TRBD1 (6 bases). This CDR3 comprises 16 residues. CDR1 is SGHRS and CDR2 is YFSETQ in the germline V gene. Between the trimmed V and J ends, which lost 4 bases and 1 base, there was a span of 16 bases.

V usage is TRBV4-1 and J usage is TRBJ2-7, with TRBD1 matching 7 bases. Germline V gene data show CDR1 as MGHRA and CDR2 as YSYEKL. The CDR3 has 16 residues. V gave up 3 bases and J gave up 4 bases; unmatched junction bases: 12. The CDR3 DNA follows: TGCGCCAGCAGCCAGTCCTCGACAGGGTATGAATACGAGCAGTACTTC. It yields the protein CASSQSSTGYEYEQYF.

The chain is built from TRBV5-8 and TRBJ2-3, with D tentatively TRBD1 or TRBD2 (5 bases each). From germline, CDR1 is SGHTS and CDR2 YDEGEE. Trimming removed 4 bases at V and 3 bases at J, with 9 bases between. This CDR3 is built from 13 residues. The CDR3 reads CASSIGTTDTQYF. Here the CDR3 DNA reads TGTGCCAGCAGCATAGGGACGACAGATACGCAGTATTTT.

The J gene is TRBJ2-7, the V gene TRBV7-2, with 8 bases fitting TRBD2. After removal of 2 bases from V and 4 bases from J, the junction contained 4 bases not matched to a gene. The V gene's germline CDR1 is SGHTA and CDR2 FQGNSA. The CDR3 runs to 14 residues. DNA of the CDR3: TGTGCCAGCAGCTTATTAGCGGGGTGGTACGAGCAGTACTTC. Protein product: CASSLLAGWYEQYF.

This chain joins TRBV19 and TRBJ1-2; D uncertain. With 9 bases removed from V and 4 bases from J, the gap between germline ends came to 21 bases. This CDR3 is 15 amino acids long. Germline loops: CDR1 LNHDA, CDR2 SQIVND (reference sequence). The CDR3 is CASKLGSKRLYGYTF. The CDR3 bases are TGTGCCAGCAAACTTGGAAGCAAACGCCTCTATGGCTACACCTTC. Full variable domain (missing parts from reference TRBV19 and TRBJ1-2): DGGITQSPKYLFRKEGQNVTLSCEQNLNHDAMYWYRQDPGQGLRLIYYSQIVNDFQKGDIAEGYSVSREKKESFPLTVTSAQKNPTAFYLCASKLGSKRLYGYTFGSGTRLTVV.

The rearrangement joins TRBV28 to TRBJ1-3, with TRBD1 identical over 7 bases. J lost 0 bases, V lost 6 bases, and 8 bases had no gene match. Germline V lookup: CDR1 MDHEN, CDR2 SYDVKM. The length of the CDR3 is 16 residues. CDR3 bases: TGTGCCAGCAGCTCCCCGGGACAGAGCTCTGGAAACACCATATATTTT. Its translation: CASSSPGQSSGNTIYF.

The CDR3 region is CASSVADPGFNYGYTF. CDR3 DNA: TGTGCCAGCAGCGTAGCGGACCCGGGGTTTAACTATGGCTACACCTTC. The genes are TRBV9 and TRBJ1-2; D is unresolved. The CDR3 contains 16 residues. Trimming took off 0 bases at V and 1 base at J, with 13 bases between the two ends. The germline V gene encodes CDR1 SGDLS and CDR2 YYNGEE.

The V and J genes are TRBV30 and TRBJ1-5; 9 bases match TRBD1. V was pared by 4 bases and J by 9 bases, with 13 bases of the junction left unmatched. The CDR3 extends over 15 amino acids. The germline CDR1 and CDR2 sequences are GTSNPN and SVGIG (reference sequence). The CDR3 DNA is TGTGCCTGGACTGTGGGGACAGGGCCCCTGCGGCCCCAGCATTTT. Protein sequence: CAWTVGTGPLRPQHF. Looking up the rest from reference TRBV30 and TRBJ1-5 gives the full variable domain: SQTIHQWPATLVQPVGSPLSLECTVEGTSNPNLYWYRQAAGRGLQLLFYSVGIGQISSEVPQNLSASRPQDRQFILSSKKLLLSDSGFYLCAWTVGTGPLRPQHFGDGTRLSIL.